This T cell receptor (beta chain) was captured in a study of regulatory T cells in long-lasting Graves disease. Time point indicated: newly diagnosed GD, antithyroid drugs for less than 3 months. RNA from PBMCs was the source of the TCR library. The CDR3 is made up of 17 amino acids. Germline lookup yields CDR1 SGDLS and CDR2 YYNGEE. Unmatched junction bases numbered 5, after V lost 0 bases and J lost 3 bases. This clonotype has at least ten counts. Building of the TCR beta libraries involved iRepertoire HTBI primers and Arm-PCR of CDR3 regions. From the multiplex PCR reads, TCRdb called clonotypes with MiXCR, one entry per CDR3 protein. The sample contains 250,000 to 400,000 distinct CDR3 sequences, about 18% of which appear only once.

The receptor was isolated from a female donor with Graves disease. The chain is built from TRBV9 and TRBJ2-1; 11 bases agree with TRBD2. The sample here was peripheral blood mononuclear cells (PBMCs), taken at new diagnosis, from a patient treated with antithyroid drugs. The CDR3 sequence is CASSVDGLAGRYNEQFF. DNA of the CDR3: TGTGCCAGCAGCGTAGATGGACTAGCGGGTCGCTACAATGAGCAGTTCTTC.